These 17 T cell receptor beta chains were sequenced from one sample in a study of technical replicates of blood from a handful of donors. The data were produced by immunoSEQ multiplex PCR, yet TCRdb's version contains in-frame clones alone and is incomplete. The sample yields some 89,000 clones, around 96% seen once. Material: T cells isolated from PBMCs. The source of these receptors is a human donor in good health.

This sequence joins TRBV28 and TRBJ2-7; a possible D gene is TRBD2 (6 bases). Germline CDR1 MDHEN, CDR2 SYDVKM. This CDR3 region has 16 residues. Deletions cut 7 bases from V and 3 bases from J, with 22 bases between. CDR3 sequence reads: CASIHRSPSANYEQYF. In nucleotides, the CDR3 is TGTGCCAGCATCCACCGTTCACCTAGCGCGAACTACGAGCAGTACTTC.

This chain connects TRBV27 to TRBJ2-5, with 10 bases lining up with TRBD1. The trim removed 5 bases at V and 6 bases at J, leaving 6 bases unmatched. Germline values: CDR1 MNHEY, CDR2 SMNVEV (reference sequence). The CDR3 loop spans 14 amino acids. The CDR3, as DNA: TGTGCCAGCAGTGGGGGACAGGGGCGGAAGACCCAGTACTTC. This codes for CASSGGQGRKTQYF.

The genes are TRBV19 and TRBJ1-1; D possibly corresponds to TRBD1 (5 bases). V lost 3 bases and J lost 6, with 5 bases in between. The CDR3 totals 11 residues. Per germline, CDR1 LNHDA and CDR2 SQIVND (reference sequence). The CDR3 region is CASSMTAEAFF. In DNA, the CDR3 is TGTGCCAGTAGTATGACAGCTGAAGCTTTCTTT.

This chain links TRBV5-4 with TRBJ2-1, with D possibly TRBD2 on 5 matching bases. The CDR3 has 15 residues. CDR1 and CDR2 (germline): SGHNT, YYREEE (reference sequence). Trimming pared 4 bases from V and 2 bases from J, leaving 13 bases between. The CDR3 loop is CASSPRPGAYNEQFF. The CDR3 bases are TGTGCCAGCAGCCCTCGTCCCGGGGCCTACAATGAGCAGTTCTTC.

The chain has TRBV7-3 and TRBJ1-1; 10 nucleotides agree with TRBD1. Germline values: CDR1 SGHTA, CDR2 FQGTGA. This CDR3 has 13 residues. With V trimmed by 5 bases and J by 5 bases, 2 bases remained unmatched. CDR3 in amino acids: CASSRDRGTEAFF. The CDR3 bases are TGTGCCAGCAGCCGGGACAGGGGAACTGAAGCTTTCTTT.

The rearrangement links TRBV7-9 to TRBJ1-1; TRBD1 is a possible D gene (5 bases). Germline assignment: CDR1 SEHNR and CDR2 FQNEAQ (reference sequence). The CDR3 is 11 amino acids. The V end was cut by 4 bases, the J end by 10 bases, with 10 bases between. The CDR3, as DNA: TGTGCCAGCAGCTCCAGCGGGGCAGCTTTCTTT. It is translated as CASSSSGAAFF.

This clone has only one observation. This chain connects TRBV5-4 to TRBJ2-7; the match to TRBD1 covers 9 bases. The CDR3 has 13 residues. Germline CDR1 is SGHNT and CDR2 is YYREEE (reference sequence). V gave up 6 bases and J gave up 5 bases; unmatched junction bases: 6. The CDR3 coding sequence is TGTGCCAGCATCGGGACAGGGCCGAACGAGCAGTACTTC. Translation: CASIGTGPNEQYF.

The CDR3: CASSTSGRPTDTQYF. The CDR3 DNA sequence: TGCGCCAGCAGTACTAGCGGGAGGCCCACAGATACGCAGTATTTT. The chain employs TRBV4-1 and TRBJ2-3; the match to TRBD2 covers 12 bases. The germline gives CDR1 MGHRA, CDR2 YSYEKL. CDR3 length: 15 residues. The V gene end was trimmed by 6 bases and the J gene end by 2 bases; junction bases not matched to a gene: 3.

V gene TRBV25-1 combines with J gene TRBJ2-1, with a weak D call TRBD2 (6 bases). This CDR3 is 17 amino acids long. With 0 bases removed from V and 10 bases from J, the gap between germline ends came to 22 bases. Germline CDR1 reads MGHDK; CDR2 reads SYGVNS. CDR3 bases: TGTGCCAGCAGTGAATACCCTGGGCTAGCGAGGGAAGGCGAGCAGTTCTTC. Translation gives CASSEYPGLAREGEQFF. Together with reference TRBV25-1 and TRBJ2-1, the CDR3 gives the full variable domain: EADIYQTPRYLVIGTGKKITLECSQTMGHDKMYWYQQDPGMELHLIHYSYGVNSTEKGDLSSESTVSRIRTEHFPLTLESARPSHTSQYLCASSEYPGLAREGEQFFGPGTRLTVL.

This chain joins TRBV29-1 and TRBJ2-1; 14 nucleotides match TRBD2. The CDR3 sequence is 14 residues long. Trimming removed 6 bases from V and 10 bases from J; junction bases left unmatched: 8. CDR1 and CDR2 from the germline V gene are SQVTM and ANQGSEA. The CDR3 bases are TGCAGCGTGCTAGGGACTAGCGGGAGTCGGGAGCAGTTCTTC. Translation: CSVLGTSGSREQFF.

About this clone: Other DNA sequences in this sample translate to the same CDR3. This chain links TRBV4-1 with TRBJ2-7, with 10 bases aligning to TRBD2. From germline, CDR1 is MGHRA and CDR2 YSYEKL. This CDR3 spans 14 amino acids. The V segment lost 1 base and the J segment 3 bases; nucleotides outside the gene matches: 0. The CDR3 loop reads CASSQASGSYEQYF. CDR3 DNA sequence: TGCGCCAGCAGCCAAGCTAGCGGGAGCTACGAGCAGTACTTC.

The rearrangement links TRBV27 to TRBJ2-7; D might be TRBD1 (6 bases). The ends were cut back, 8 bases at V and 5 bases at J, with 16 bases in the middle. The CDR3 has 13 residues. Germline CDR1 reads MNHEY; CDR2 reads SMNVEV (reference sequence). The chain's CDR3 is CASSQGSSHEQYF. In DNA, the CDR3 is TGTGCCAGCTCACAGGGTAGTAGCCACGAGCAGTACTTC.

CDR3 sequence (DNA): TGTGCCTGGAGTGCAGGGGCCAACGTCCTGACTTTC. This translates into CAWSAGANVLTF. This chain connects TRBV30 to TRBJ2-6; no definite D call. V lost 1 base, J lost 4 bases, and 2 bases lay in between. This CDR3 spans 12 amino acids. Germline CDR1 and CDR2: GTSNPN and SVGIG (reference sequence).

The chain employs TRBV7-6 and TRBJ1-3; D call uncertain. The CDR3 length is 15 residues. V was shortened by 5 bases and J by 0 bases, with 11 bases between the two germline ends. Germline V gene sequence: CDR1 SGHVS, CDR2 FNYEAQ. The CDR3 DNA is TGTGCCAGCAGCCTACAGTTCTCCTCTGGAAACACCATATATTTT. Protein sequence: CASSLQFSSGNTIYF. Complete variable domain (other parts from reference TRBV7-6 and TRBJ1-3): GAGVSQSPRYKVTKRGQDVALRCDPISGHVSLYWYRQALGQGPEFLTYFNYEAQQDKSGLPNDRFSAERPEGSISTLTIQRTEQRDSAMYRCASSLQFSSGNTIYFGEGSWLTVV.

J is TRBJ2-5 and V is TRBV10-3; D remains unclear. Trimming took off 2 bases at V and 5 bases at J, with 18 bases between the two ends. This CDR3 has 16 residues. CDR1 is ENHRY and CDR2 is SYGVKD in the germline V gene. The CDR3 DNA sequence: TGTGCCATCAGTGAGCTCCAGGCACGTTCGACGGAGACCCAGTACTTC. It yields the protein CAISELQARSTETQYF.

This chain joins TRBV10-3 and TRBJ2-7; D perhaps matches TRBD2 (6 bases). Trimming removed 0 bases from V and 7 bases from J, with 13 bases in between. This CDR3 comprises 14 residues. Looked up from germline, CDR1 is ENHRY and CDR2 is SYGVKD. The CDR3 DNA sequence: TGTGCCATCAGTGAGTCTCTAAGGGAGGAAGAGCAGTACTTC. Translating it yields CAISESLREEEQYF.

The V and J genes are TRBV7-6 and TRBJ2-7; D unresolved. Germline V gene data show CDR1 as SGHVS and CDR2 as FNYEAQ. Trimming pared 1 base from V and 5 bases from J, leaving 9 bases between. The CDR3 loop spans 13 amino acids. CDR3 coding DNA: TGTGCCAGCAGCTTAGTCACTGGGCACGAGCAGTACTTC. Translating gives CASSLVTGHEQYF.